Following are 5 T cell receptor beta chains from one sample sequenced in a study of persistence of HIV-infected CD4 T cells. These receptors' targets are unknown. The immunoSEQ assay was version 4, run in survey mode. Some clones are missing from TCRdb's copy, which holds only in-frame ones; the method was immunoSEQ multiplex PCR. The sample lists about 46,000 clones, 75% to 90% occurring once. Nonspecific anti-CD3/anti-CD28 bead stimulation represents the broad CD4+ T cell repertoire. CD4+ T cells upregulating both CD40 ligand and CD69 were sorted as responding cells. The sample was CD4+ T cells sorted from PBMCs after approximately 20-hour stimulation, taken from a patient who received antiretroviral therapy. The receptors were gathered from an adult woman with HIV who was CMV-seropositive.

This rearrangement joins TRBV12-3 or TRBV12-4 to TRBJ1-3; the D gene is possibly TRBD1 (6 bases). Deletions cut 6 bases from V and 5 bases from J, with 11 bases between. The CDR3 has 13 amino acids. CDR3 in DNA: TGTGCCAGCAGGGCACAGGGACGAAACACCATATATTTT. It is translated as CASRAQGRNTIYF.

The chain employs TRBV27 and TRBJ2-7, with TRBD2 matching over 7 bases. V shed 2 bases and J 0 bases; nucleotides not matched to a gene: 16. This CDR3 region has 19 residues. The V gene's germline CDR1 is MNHEY and CDR2 SMNVEV (reference sequence). In nucleotides, the CDR3 is TGTGCCAGCAGTTTAAGGGTCATGCCTAGCGGAACCACCTCCTACGAGCAGTACTTC. Protein: CASSLRVMPSGTTSYEQYF.

The chain joins TRBV19 to TRBJ2-7; TRBD1 aligns across 8 bases. V shed 3 bases and J 2 bases; nucleotides not matched to a gene: 6. Germline V gene data show CDR1 as LNHDA and CDR2 as SQIVND (reference sequence). CDR3 size: 15 residues. CDR3 amino acids: CASSIRGQAPYEQYF. The DNA of the CDR3 is TGTGCCAGTAGTATTAGGGGACAGGCCCCCTACGAGCAGTACTTC.

V usage is TRBV5-1 and J usage is TRBJ1-1; tentative D call: TRBD1 (6 bases). Germline CDR1 SGHRS, CDR2 YFSETQ. V gave up 2 bases and J gave up 6 bases, with 14 bases separating them. There are 14 residues in the CDR3. CDR3 residues: CASSFQGFGAEAFF. DNA for the CDR3: TGCGCCAGCAGCTTCCAGGGGTTCGGAGCTGAAGCTTTCTTT.

The chain couples TRBV25-1 to TRBJ1-2; D remains ambiguous. V gave up 0 bases and J gave up 5 bases, with 7 bases separating them. This CDR3 contains 13 residues. Germline values: CDR1 MGHDK, CDR2 SYGVNS. DNA for the CDR3: TGTGCCAGCAGTGAATATGCCGGGTATGGCTACACCTTC. The encoded protein is CASSEYAGYGYTF.